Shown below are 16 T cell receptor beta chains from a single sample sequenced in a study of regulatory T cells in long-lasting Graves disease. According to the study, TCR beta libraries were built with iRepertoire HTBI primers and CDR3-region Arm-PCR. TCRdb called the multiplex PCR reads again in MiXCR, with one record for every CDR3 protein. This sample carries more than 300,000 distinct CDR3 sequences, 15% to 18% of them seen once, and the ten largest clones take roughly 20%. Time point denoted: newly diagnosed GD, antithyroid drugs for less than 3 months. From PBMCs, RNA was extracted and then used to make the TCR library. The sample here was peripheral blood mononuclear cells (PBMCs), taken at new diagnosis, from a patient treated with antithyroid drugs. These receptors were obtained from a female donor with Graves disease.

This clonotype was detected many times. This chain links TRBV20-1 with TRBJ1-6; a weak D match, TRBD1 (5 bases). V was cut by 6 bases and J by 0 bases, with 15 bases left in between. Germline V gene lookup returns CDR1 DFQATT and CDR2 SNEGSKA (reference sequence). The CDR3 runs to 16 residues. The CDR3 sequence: CSAQVGGSSYNSPLHF. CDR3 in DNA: TGCAGTGCACAAGTTGGGGGGAGCTCCTATAATTCACCCCTCCACTTT.

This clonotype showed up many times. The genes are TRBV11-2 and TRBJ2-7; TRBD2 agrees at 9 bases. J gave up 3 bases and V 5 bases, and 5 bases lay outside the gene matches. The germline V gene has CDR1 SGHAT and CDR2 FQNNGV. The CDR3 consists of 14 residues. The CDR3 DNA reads TGTGCCAGCAGCAGTAGCGGGGGCGGCTACGAGCAGTACTTC. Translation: CASSSSGGGYEQYF.

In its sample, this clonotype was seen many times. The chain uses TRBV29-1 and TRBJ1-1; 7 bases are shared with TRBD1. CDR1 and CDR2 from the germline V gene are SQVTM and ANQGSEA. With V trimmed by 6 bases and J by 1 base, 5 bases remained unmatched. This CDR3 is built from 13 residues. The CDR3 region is CSVPGTANTEAFF. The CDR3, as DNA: TGCAGCGTGCCCGGGACAGCGAACACTGAAGCTTTCTTT.

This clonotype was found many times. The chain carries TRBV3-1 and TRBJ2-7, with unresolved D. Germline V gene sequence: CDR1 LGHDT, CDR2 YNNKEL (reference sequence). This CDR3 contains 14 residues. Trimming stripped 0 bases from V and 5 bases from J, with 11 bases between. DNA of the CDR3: TGTGCCAGCAGCCAAGATAGGAGACCCCACGAGCAGTACTTC. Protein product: CASSQDRRPHEQYF.

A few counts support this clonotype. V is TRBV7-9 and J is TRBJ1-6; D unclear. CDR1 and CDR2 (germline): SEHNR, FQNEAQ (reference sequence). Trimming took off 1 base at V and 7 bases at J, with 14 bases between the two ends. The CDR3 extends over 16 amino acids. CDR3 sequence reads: CASSLVFLGWNSPLHF. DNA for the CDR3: TGTGCCAGCAGCTTAGTTTTTCTCGGGTGGAATTCACCCCTCCACTTT.

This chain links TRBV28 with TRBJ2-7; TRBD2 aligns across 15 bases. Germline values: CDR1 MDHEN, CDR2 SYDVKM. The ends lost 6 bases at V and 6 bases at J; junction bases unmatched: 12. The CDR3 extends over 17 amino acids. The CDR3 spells CASSPRTSGRALTEQYF. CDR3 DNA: TGTGCCAGCAGCCCCCGGACTAGCGGGAGGGCCCTCACCGAGCAGTACTTC.

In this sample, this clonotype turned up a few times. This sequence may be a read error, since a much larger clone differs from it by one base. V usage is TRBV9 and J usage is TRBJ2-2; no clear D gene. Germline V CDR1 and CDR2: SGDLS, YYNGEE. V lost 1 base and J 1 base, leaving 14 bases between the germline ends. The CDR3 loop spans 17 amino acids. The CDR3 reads CASSVRLVGMNTGELFF. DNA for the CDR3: TGTGCCAGCAGCGTAAGGCTAGTGGGGATGAACACCGGGGAGCTGTTTTTT.

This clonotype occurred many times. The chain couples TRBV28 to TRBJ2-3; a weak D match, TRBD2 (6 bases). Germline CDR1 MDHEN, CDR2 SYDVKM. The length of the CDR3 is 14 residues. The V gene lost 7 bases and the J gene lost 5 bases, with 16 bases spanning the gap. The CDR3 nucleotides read TGTGCCAGCAAAGCTAGGGGTAGCGGAGATACGCAGTATTTT. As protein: CASKARGSGDTQYF.

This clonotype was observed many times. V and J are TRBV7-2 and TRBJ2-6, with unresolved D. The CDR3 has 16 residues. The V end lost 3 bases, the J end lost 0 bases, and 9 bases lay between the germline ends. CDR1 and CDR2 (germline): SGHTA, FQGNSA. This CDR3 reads CASSFSSNSGANVLTF. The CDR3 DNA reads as TGTGCCAGCAGCTTCTCTAGTAACTCTGGGGCCAACGTCCTGACTTTC.

For the CDR3, the DNA is TGTGCCAGCAGTTTGGGGGTAGGGAATTCACCCCTCCACTTT. It translates to CASSLGVGNSPLHF. The chain employs TRBV27 and TRBJ1-6, with a tentative D call TRBD1 (5 bases). Trimming left V 3 bases short and J 7 bases short, with 10 bases between. The germline CDR1 and CDR2 sequences are MNHEY and SMNVEV (reference sequence). The CDR3 runs 14 residues.

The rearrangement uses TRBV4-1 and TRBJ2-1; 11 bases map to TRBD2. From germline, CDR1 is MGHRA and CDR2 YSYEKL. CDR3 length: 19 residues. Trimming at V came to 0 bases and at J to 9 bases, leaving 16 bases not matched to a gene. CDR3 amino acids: CASSQESRFTSGRVAEQFF. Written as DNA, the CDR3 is TGCGCCAGCAGCCAAGAATCGCGTTTCACTAGCGGGAGAGTGGCTGAGCAGTTCTTC.

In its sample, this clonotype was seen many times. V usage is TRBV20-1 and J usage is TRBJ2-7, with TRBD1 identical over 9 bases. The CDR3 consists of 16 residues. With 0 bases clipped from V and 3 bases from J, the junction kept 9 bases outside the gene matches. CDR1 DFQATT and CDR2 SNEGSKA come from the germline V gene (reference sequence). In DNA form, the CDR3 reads TGCAGTGCTAGAGATCCCGTGACAGGGGGTTTCTACGAGCAGTACTTC. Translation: CSARDPVTGGFYEQYF.

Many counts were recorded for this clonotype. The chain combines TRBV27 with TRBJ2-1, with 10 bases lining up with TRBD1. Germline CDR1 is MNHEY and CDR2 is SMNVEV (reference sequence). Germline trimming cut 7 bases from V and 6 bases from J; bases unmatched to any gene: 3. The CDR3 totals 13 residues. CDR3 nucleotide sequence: TGTGCCAGCATGACAGGGGGCCGCAATGAGCAGTTCTTC. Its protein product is CASMTGGRNEQFF.

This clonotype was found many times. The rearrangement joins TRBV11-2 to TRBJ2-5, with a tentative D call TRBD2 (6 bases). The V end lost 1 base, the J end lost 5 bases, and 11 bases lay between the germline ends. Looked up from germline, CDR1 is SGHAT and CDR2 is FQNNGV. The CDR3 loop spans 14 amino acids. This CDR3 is CASSLGGGVETQYF. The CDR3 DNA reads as TGTGCCAGCAGCTTAGGAGGCGGGGTTGAGACCCAGTACTTC.

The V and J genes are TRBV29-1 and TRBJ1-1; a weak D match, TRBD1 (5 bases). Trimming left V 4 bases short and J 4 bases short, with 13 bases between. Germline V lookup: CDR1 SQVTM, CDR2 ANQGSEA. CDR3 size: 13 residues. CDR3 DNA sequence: TGCAGCGTTGGTCAGGGTTGGGGCACTGAAGCTTTCTTT. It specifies CSVGQGWGTEAFF.

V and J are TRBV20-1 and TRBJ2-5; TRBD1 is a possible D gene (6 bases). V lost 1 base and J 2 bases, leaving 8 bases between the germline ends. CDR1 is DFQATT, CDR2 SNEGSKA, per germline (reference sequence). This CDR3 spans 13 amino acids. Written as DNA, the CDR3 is TGCAGTGCTAGAGGGGGACATCAAGAGACCCAGTACTTC. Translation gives CSARGGHQETQYF.